Each of the 11 T cell receptor beta chains below was sequenced from the same sample in a study of a mutant IDH1 vaccine in newly diagnosed glioma. Only in-frame clones appear in the TCRdb table, and some are missing; sequencing was by immunoSEQ multiplex PCR. This sample has 25,000 to 40,000 clones, with 78% found just once. No antigen is known for these receptors. The time point: week 35, safety follow-up. Every single dose of the vaccine, 300 ug of mutant IDH1 20-mer peptide, came with topical imiquimod. Sequenced material: PBMCs, taken from a glioma patient whose treatment included an IDH1 peptide vaccine. Receptors were obtained from a woman between 40 and 55 years old with glioma.

This clone showed up just once. This chain connects TRBV2 to TRBJ1-2; 7 bases align to TRBD1. Trimming removed 1 base from V and 10 bases from J; junction bases left unmatched: 3. The CDR3 length is 12 residues. Germline V gene data show CDR1 as SNHLY and CDR2 as FYNNEI. The CDR3 nucleotides read TGTGCCAGCAGTGAAGGGGACAGCCTCTACACCTTC. The encoded protein is CASSEGDSLYTF. The full variable domain, its missing parts supplied by reference TRBV2 and TRBJ1-2, is EPEVTQTPSHQVTQMGQEVILRCVPISNHLYFYWYRQILGQKVEFLVSFYNNEISEKSEIFDDQFSVERPDGSNFTLKIRSTKLEDSAMYFCASSEGDSLYTFGSGTRLTVV.

The V call is TRBV4-3, the J call TRBJ1-2; maybe TRBD1 (5 bases). CDR3 length: 15 amino acids. Trimming pared 0 bases from V and 4 bases from J, leaving 12 bases between. The V gene's germline CDR1 is LGHNA and CDR2 YSLEER. DNA of the CDR3: TGCGCCAGCAGCCAAGATAGGGACGGGATCTATGGCTACACCTTC. Translated: CASSQDRDGIYGYTF.

The chain carries TRBV5-5 and TRBJ1-5; 10 bases fit TRBD1. The CDR3 length is 14 residues. The germline gives CDR1 SGHKS, CDR2 YYEKEE (reference sequence). The V and J ends lost 4 bases and 4 bases, in that order; junction bases with no gene match: 2. The DNA of the CDR3 is TGTGCCAGCAGCGGGACAGGGGATAATCAGCCCCAGCATTTT. This sequence encodes CASSGTGDNQPQHF. Complete variable domain (other parts from reference TRBV5-5 and TRBJ1-5): DAGVTQSPTHLIKTRGQQVTLRCSPISGHKSVSWYQQVLGQGPQFIFQYYEKEERGRGNFPDRFSARQFPNYSSELNVNALLLGDSALYLCASSGTGDNQPQHFGDGTRLSIL.

The V and J genes are TRBV6-6 and TRBJ1-1; D not certain. Germline V CDR1 and CDR2: MNHNY, SVGAGI (reference sequence). There are 15 residues in the CDR3. Trimming took 5 bases from V and 2 from J, leaving 15 bases between them. The CDR3 reads CASSTPERGNTEAFF. CDR3 nucleotides: TGTGCCAGCAGTACCCCCGAGCGCGGAAACACTGAAGCTTTCTTT.

This clone was seen more than once but under ten times. This chain uses TRBV7-2 with TRBJ2-1; 7 bases are shared with TRBD2. Germline V CDR1 and CDR2: SGHTA, FQGNSA. CDR3 size: 14 residues. Losses at the gene ends were 5 bases for V and 12 bases for J; bases not matched to a gene: 13. This CDR3 is CASSMVGGNGGQFF. The CDR3 nucleotides read TGTGCCAGCAGCATGGTCGGGGGGAATGGGGGGCAGTTCTTC.

V usage is TRBV9 and J usage is TRBJ1-1; possible D gene TRBD1, 6 bases. Trimming stripped 0 bases from V and 10 bases from J, with 16 bases between. CDR1 is SGDLS, CDR2 YYNGEE, per germline. The CDR3 has 14 residues. CDR3 sequence (DNA): TGTGCCAGCAGCGTAGAAGGTCGGGGGGCGCCAGCTTTCTTT. Translating gives CASSVEGRGAPAFF.

In this sample, this clone turned up once. The chain carries TRBV7-9 and TRBJ1-1; D gene uncertain. CDR3 length: 16 amino acids. V lost 2 bases, J lost 1 base, and 14 bases lay in between. The germline CDR1 and CDR2 sequences are SEHNR and FQNEAQ (reference sequence). CDR3 in DNA: TGTGCCAGCAGCTTATATTCGGGGAGGAAGAACACTGAAGCTTTCTTT. Its translation: CASSLYSGRKNTEAFF.

This clone is a singleton in its sample. The chain links TRBV13 to TRBJ2-7; D not resolved. Germline CDR1 PRHDT, CDR2 FYEKMQ (reference sequence). CDR3 length equals 12 residues. The V end lost 5 bases, the J end lost 2 bases, and 7 bases lay between the germline ends. The CDR3 here is CASSTATYEQYF. DNA for the CDR3: TGTGCCAGCAGCACCGCGACCTACGAGCAGTACTTC.

The gene calls are TRBV4-1 and TRBJ2-2, with a possible D match to TRBD2 (6 bases). The germline gives CDR1 MGHRA, CDR2 YSYEKL. The CDR3 runs to 14 residues. V was cut by 2 bases and J by 5 bases, with 9 bases left in between. The CDR3 coding sequence is TGCGCCAGCAGCCAAACTGGACTAACCGGGGAGCTGTTTTTT. Translation: CASSQTGLTGELFF.

This chain joins TRBV11-1 and TRBJ1-1; D is undetermined. Trimming took 4 bases from V and 4 from J, leaving 13 bases between them. The CDR3 totals 14 residues. Looked up from germline, CDR1 is SGHAT and CDR2 is FQDESV (reference sequence). CDR3 sequence: CASSSSRDSTEAFF. The CDR3 coding sequence is TGTGCCAGCAGCTCCTCCCGAGACTCCACTGAAGCTTTCTTT.

This chain links TRBV7-2 with TRBJ1-2, with a possible D match to TRBD1 (6 bases). This CDR3 has 13 residues. Germline CDR1 is SGHTA and CDR2 is FQGNSA. Trimming pared 5 bases from V and 2 bases from J, leaving 9 bases between. The CDR3 sequence: CASSQGQNYGYTF. The CDR3 DNA reads TGTGCCAGCAGCCAGGGACAAAACTATGGCTACACCTTC.